This TCR beta chain was sequenced for a study of shared clonotypes between healthy human individuals. The study, taken as a whole, reports: On the whole, naive subsets had larger estimated richness than memory subsets had. Enrolling few donors narrowed the genetic and exposure-history diversity that was represented. Depth of sequencing was expected to influence donor clonotype sharing.

Comment on this clone: Antigen specificity is unknown.

Sequenced by immunoSEQ multiplex PCR; TCRdb stores in-frame clones only, minus some. This table has around 2.3 million clones, 90% to 96% appearing once. Every donor, a Caucasian adult, lived in Nashville, Tennessee. Germline V gene lookup returns CDR1 GTSNPN and CDR2 SVGIG (reference sequence). V lost 0 bases, J lost 4 bases, and 12 bases lay in between. The CDR3 is 14 residues long. The specimen sequenced was naive CD4+ T cells sorted from blood. Subset defined: CD45RA+ positively selected. J is TRBJ1-1 and V is TRBV30, with a possible D match to TRBD1 (6 bases). This clonotype originated in a man aged 18-30 years in good health. The CDR3 nucleotides read TGTGCCTGGAGTGTCGGGGGGCCGGGCACTGAAGCTTTCTTT. It is translated as CAWSVGGPGTEAFF.